This T cell receptor (beta chain) originates from a study of blood T cell repertoires in COVID-19 (dated by TCRdb to 2018 to 2020). As for the study more broadly: Samples from collaborators originated in the United States, Italy and Spain and spanned both the acute and convalescent phases of COVID-19. The prospective study material was composed of cDNA or gDNA derived from T cells, B-cell-depleted T cells, or PBMCs. The dataset comprised deeply sampled blood TCRbeta repertoires from subjects exposed to, actively infected with, or recovered from COVID-19. The repertoires were released in a freely available public database intended as a resource for research on the immune response to SARS-CoV-2. The samples were drawn from the first 160 participants of the ongoing ImmuneRACE study and from 1,254 subjects provided by 6 global collaborators. Nearly every sample came with metadata listing a de-identified subject ID, COVID-19 status, age in years and sex. Where HLA class I and class II types were available, the types were taken from metadata supplied by the sample provider, not from assay-based typing. The study at large found these results: Clinical and demographic metadata were provided uncurated, with the amount varying by source and participant.

This clone turned up a few times. It has no known antigen specificity. Per-base quality was not reported, and no clone a single base away is much larger than it. The junction carries 17 bases between V and J, which are trimmed by 5 bases and 1 base respectively. From the cysteine up to the phenylalanine, the CDR3 has a length of 16 residues. Only CDR3 DNA remains: 48 bases, in frame from the first base. CDR1 SGHTA and CDR2 FQGTGA are derived from the germline V gene. The immunoSEQ Assay, a bias-controlled multiplex PCR, was used to amplify TCRbeta CDR3 regions from genomic DNA. The authors processed their data as follows. Nucleated cell counts per sample were estimated from amplification of reference gene primers within the assay. Sequence reads were collapsed and filtered to measure the absolute abundance of every unique TCRbeta CDR3 rearrangement. For each sample, productive Simpson clonality was calculated as the square root of Simpson's diversity index over productive rearrangements. As stored in TCRdb, this immuneACCESS dataset retains in-frame rearrangements with V and J assigned. A fraction of the clones does not appear; measured against another copy, unresolved V genes explain less than half of the discrepancy, and the remainder lacks a known reason. Clone size and V and J calls were adopted from that table, with D and trimming inferred from the DNA. This sample gives roughly 75,000 clones in total; approximately 80% of them show up just once. The ten biggest clones cover roughly 10% of the sample.

The collaborating institutions used their own protocols to collect whole blood in K2EDTA tubes. For TCRbeta analysis, collaborator samples were shipped as frozen whole blood, as isolated PBMCs, or as DNA extracted from either sample type. Input material: peripheral blood. The chain is encoded by TRBV7-3 joined to TRBJ1-1, with a weak D call of TRBD1 (5 bases match). This clonotype was sampled from a man aged 50 or older with acute or convalescent COVID-19. The CDR3 protein: CASSPLPRTGNTEAFF. Read as DNA, the sequence is TGTGCCAGCAGCCCCCTACCTCGAACAGGGAACACTGAAGCTTTCTTT.